The clone carrying this TCR beta chain was seen just once. The sample belongs to a study of blood T cell repertoires in COVID-19. In the original workflow: Estimation of nucleated cell counts was performed using reference gene primer amplification. TCRdb keeps only in-frame clones here, not all; method: immunoSEQ multiplex PCR. The DNA was the basis for D and trimming; V, J and clone size are from that table. The sample contains around 80,000 clones, around 80% of which appear only once. V lost 2 bases to trimming and J lost 4 bases; unmatched junction nucleotides: 3. The CDR3 consists of 15 residues. CDR1 is LNHDA and CDR2 is SQIVND in the germline V gene (reference sequence).

This TCR was sampled from a woman older than 75 with active or convalescent COVID-19. Sequenced material: peripheral blood. This chain uses TRBV19 with TRBJ2-5; 11 nucleotides line up with TRBD2. The chain's CDR3 is CASSITSGGPETQYF. The CDR3 DNA reads as TGTGCCAGTAGTATAACTAGCGGGGGTCCAGAGACCCAGTACTTC.